A single TCR beta chain is shown here with its context. Its target is not known. This sample stems from a study of CXCR3-negative and CXCR3-positive naive CD8 T cells. UMI-tagged TRB cDNA libraries were built via 5' RACE. TCRdb re-called the 5' RACE reads; one entry per CDR3 protein, DNA not given. Seen in this sample are around 140,000 distinct CDR3 sequences; the ten most common clones hold around 0.44%. The CDR3 has 15 residues. Germline assignment: CDR1 SNHLY and CDR2 FYNNEI. Study-level results: CXCR3-negative naive cells had less hydrophobic TRB CDR3s than did CXCR3-positive naive cells.

This rearrangement joins TRBV2 to TRBJ2-7; the TCRdb D gene call, TRBD2, has no DNA to confirm it. Sequenced sample: naive CXCR3+ CD8+ T cells from blood. Stated subset: CD45RO-CCR7+CD27+CD95- naive CD8+ T cells expressing CXCR3 (TNR3+). The source of this sequence is a human donor in good health. Some clones in this sample may be carry-over from other donors' samples. This CDR3 reads CASSQLAGYSYEQYF.